One T cell receptor beta chain is described in this entry. CDR3 size: 15 residues. V gave up 4 bases and J gave up 4 bases; unmatched junction bases: 5. Germline V CDR1 and CDR2: SGHNT, YYREEE (reference sequence). This table comes from immunoSEQ multiplex PCR, and its TCRdb copy is limited to in-frame clones, with some not included. The sample shows about 400,000 clones, about nine tenths of them seen only once. The source of the sample is a study of blood T cell repertoires in COVID-19. Overall study context: PBMCs, B-cell-depleted T cells, or T cells provided the cDNA or gDNA that made up the material.

Sequencing was performed on PBMCs or T cells enriched from blood (not recorded which). J is TRBJ1-6 and V is TRBV5-4; 7 nucleotides align to TRBD1. The TCR comes from a woman in her thirties who had recovered from COVID-19. DNA of the CDR3: TGTGCCAGCAGCGTCCGGGACAGATATAATTCACCCCTCCACTTT. This sequence encodes CASSVRDRYNSPLHF.